What follows is one TCR beta chain and its context. Antigen: not known. The source of the sample is a study of graft-versus-host responses after intestinal transplantation. Study context: Tacrolimus and steroids were given for 2 to 3 years to all recipients after anti-thymocyte globulin induction.

Study findings and constraints: Circulating GvH clones peaking coincided with falling HvG clones soon after transplant.

The data were produced by immunoSEQ multiplex PCR, yet TCRdb's version contains in-frame clones alone and is incomplete. The table records more than 85,000 clones, just over 90% of them present only once. CDR1 MGHRA and CDR2 YSYEKL come from the germline V gene. The ends were cut back, 1 base at V and 3 bases at J, with 10 bases in the middle. The CDR3 runs 14 residues. This sequence joins TRBV4-1 and TRBJ2-7; no definite D call. This receptor was identified in a human donor who received an intestinal transplant. The sequenced sample was unstimulated CD8+ T cells sorted from spleen or lymph node cells, obtained before intestinal transplant. DNA for the CDR3: TGCGCCAGCAGCCAAGGTTGGGTCCACTACGAGCAGTACTTC. This codes for CASSQGWVHYEQYF.